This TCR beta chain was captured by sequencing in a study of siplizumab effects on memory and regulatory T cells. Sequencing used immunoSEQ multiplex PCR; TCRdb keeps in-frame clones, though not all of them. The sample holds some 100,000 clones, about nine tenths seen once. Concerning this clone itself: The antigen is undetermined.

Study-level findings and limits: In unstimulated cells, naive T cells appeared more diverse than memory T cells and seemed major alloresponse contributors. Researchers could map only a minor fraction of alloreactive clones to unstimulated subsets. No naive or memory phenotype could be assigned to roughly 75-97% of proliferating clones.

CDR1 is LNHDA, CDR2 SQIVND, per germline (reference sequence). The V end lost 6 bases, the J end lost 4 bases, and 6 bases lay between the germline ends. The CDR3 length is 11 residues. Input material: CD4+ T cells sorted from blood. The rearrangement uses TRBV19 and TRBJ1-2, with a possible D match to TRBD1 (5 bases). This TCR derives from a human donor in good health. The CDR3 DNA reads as TGTGCCAGTAGGGACATCTATGGCTACACCTTC. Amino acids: CASRDIYGYTF.